This TCR beta chain appears in the sequencing data of a study of beta chain features in type 1 diabetes (dated by TCRdb to between 2017 and 2018). At the level of the whole study: Mean age, gender distribution, total cell number and subset yield were not different between patients and healthy donors. In the study, recently diagnosed type 1 diabetes patients and matched healthy donors were compared on the TCRB repertoires of their sorted circulating CD4+ T cell subsets. Naive and central memory subsets were obtained from all 28 donors, but regulatory and stem cell-like memory subsets were isolated from only 8 patients and 8 healthy donors. Across all samples, around 100 million sorted cells were examined, and cell number per subset correlated strongly with RNA yield.

Study-wide findings and limitations: Because cDNA was sequenced instead of genomic DNA, highly expressing activated cells could be over-represented, though the groups showed no difference in activation or CD3 levels. Fewer insertions and more nucleotide deletions at VDJ recombination sites were observed in patients with type 1 diabetes, implying thymic rearrangement abnormalities. The naive, central memory and regulatory TCRB repertoires appeared to resemble one another more closely among patients than among healthy donors. A moderate but significant shortening of TCRB CDR3 length was observed in type 1 diabetes patients in all four CD4+ subsets. HLA sub-analyses involved small numbers of individuals, so any influence of HLA type on TCRB rearrangement remained unresolved. PCR may preferentially amplify shorter templates, but because patient and control samples were amplified and corrected together, any resulting skew would affect both groups equally.

Between the V and J ends, shortened by 2 bases and 7 bases respectively, the junction contains 11 bases. From the cysteine through the phenylalanine, the CDR3 covers 13 amino acids. Only the CDR3 portion is preserved as DNA: 39 bases, with reading frame beginning at the first base. Reading the germline V gene gives CDR1 SGHTA and CDR2 FQGTGA. Concerning this clone itself: It lacks a known antigen. It has no much larger one-base neighbor in the sample; base qualities were not kept.

A single peripheral blood draw of about 116 mL on average was collected from each donor into heparinised tubes. A BD FACSAria II and a panel including CD45RO, CCR7, CD25, CD127, CD95 and CD27 were used to sort naive, central memory, regulatory and stem cell-like memory CD4+ T cells. A purity above 95% was achieved for all sorted populations. PBMCs were isolated immediately by Lymphoprep density gradient centrifugation and stained directly without culture. So that batch effects would be minimized, each experiment stained and sorted samples in pairs, pairing one healthy donor with one patient. The High Capacity cDNA Reverse Transcription Kit was used to reverse transcribe all of the isolated RNA, meaning that expressed TCRB transcripts were what got sequenced. Deep immunoSEQ sequencing was performed on naive, central memory and regulatory T cell samples, with an average of approximately 4 million total reads per sample. After sorted cells were lysed in RLT buffer, RNA was extracted with DNase-treated RNeasy Micro or Mini kits, with the choice depending on cell number. Each cell subset was processed on its own to prevent cross-contamination, while patient and healthy donor samples were processed together. The immunoSEQ multiplex PCR was used to amplify TCRB sequences from cDNA, yielding 87-bp fragments that span the CDR3 region. The amplicons were sequenced using the Illumina HiSeq platform. The paper's data handling went like this. Synthetic template baselines were used to correct PCR bias computationally, reads within Hamming distance 2 were collapsed together, and singletons that could not be merged were discarded. Reads were aligned against IMGT to assign V, D and J genes, CDR3 length and insertions or deletions at six rearrangement sites. Within each subset, clonotype counts were normalized to the number of sorted cells before true diversity and Gini coefficients were calculated with the tcR R package. The overlap coefficient, calculated on TCRB nucleotide sequences, was used to quantify repertoire sharing. Out-of-frame TCRB sequences from naive cells were analyzed to stand in for the pre-selection repertoire. TCRdb's version of the immuneACCESS table is confined to in-frame rearrangements and falls short of the full clone set. An unresolved V gene accounts for under half of the shortfall where checked; the remainder is of unknown origin. V, J and clone size derive from that table, while D and trimming were established from the DNA sequence. The sample contains around 500,000 clones, over 10% of them found a single time. 0.045% to 0.06% of the sample goes to the ten largest clones.

What was sequenced was naive CD4+ T cells from blood. The cell subset or site label of this sample denotes: true naive CD4+ T cells. The receptor was isolated from a woman between 18 and 29 years old in good health. Recombination connected TRBV7-3 to TRBJ1-1; the D gene is perhaps TRBD1, from 5 matching bases. The CDR3 in this case is CASSLGADGEAFF. The DNA reads TGTGCCAGCAGCTTAGGGGCGGACGGTGAAGCTTTCTTT.